Listed here is a single T cell receptor (beta chain). Its target is not known. The sample contains more than one DNA sequence encoding this CDR3. The entry originates in a study of beta chain features in type 1 diabetes. Trimming cost V 1 base and J 5 bases, with 11 bases left between them. CDR3 length: 14 residues. Germline V gene lookup returns CDR1 SGHTA and CDR2 FQGNSA. Study-wide findings and caveats: Patients with Type 1 diabetes showed moderately but significantly shorter TCRB CDR3s in all four CD4+ subsets.

TCRB transcripts that were expressed got sequenced, as all of the isolated RNA had been reverse transcribed. Sequencing was performed with immunoSEQ multiplex PCR; in TCRdb, only in-frame clones are kept and a portion is missing. Of hundreds of thousands of clones listed, 30% are singletons. V gene TRBV7-2 combines with J gene TRBJ2-5; tentatively, D is TRBD2 (6 bases). What was sequenced was naive CD4+ T cells from blood. This receptor was taken from a man between 18 and 35 years old in good health. CDR3 in DNA: TGTGCCAGCAGCTTAGAACTAGCCGGGGAGACCCAGTACTTC. Translation gives CASSLELAGETQYF. The whole variable domain, remainder taken from reference TRBV7-2 and TRBJ2-5, is GAGVSQSPSNKVTEKGKDVELRCDPISGHTALYWYRQSLGQGLEFLIYFQGNSAPDKSGLPSDRFSAERTGGSVSTLTIQRTQQEDSAVYLCASSLELAGETQYFGPGTRLLVL.